These 27 T cell receptor beta chains came from one sample sequenced in a study of beta chain features in type 1 diabetes. What was sequenced were expressed TCRB transcripts, since all of the isolated RNA had been reverse transcribed. Produced via immunoSEQ multiplex PCR; TCRdb's table is partial and in-frame only. This sample yields hundreds of thousands of clones, of which around 16% are seen a single time; approximately 0.093% belongs to the top ten. The source material was naive CD4+ T cells from blood. These receptors were obtained from a man in his late teens or twenties in good health.

The chain joins TRBV5-6 to TRBJ1-1; D unclear. CDR3 length: 14 amino acids. Germline lookup yields CDR1 SGHDT and CDR2 YYEEEE. Trimming cost V 2 bases and J 0 bases, with 8 bases left between them. CDR3 protein: CASSLNGLNTEAFF. The CDR3 bases are TGTGCCAGCAGCTTAAACGGATTGAACACTGAAGCTTTCTTT.

The gene calls are TRBV10-3 and TRBJ2-1; 10 nucleotides match TRBD1. Per germline, CDR1 ENHRY and CDR2 SYGVKD. The ends lost 4 bases at V and 1 base at J; junction bases unmatched: 13. The CDR3 covers 19 residues. The CDR3 DNA follows: TGTGCCATCAGTGCACCTCCCCGGGGACAGGGGCGATCCTACAATGAGCAGTTCTTC. Translated: CAISAPPRGQGRSYNEQFF.

The rearrangement links TRBV7-9 to TRBJ1-1; D might be TRBD1 (6 bases). There are 13 residues in the CDR3. V was trimmed by 5 bases and J by 4 bases, leaving 11 bases between them. Germline-derived CDR1 and CDR2 are SEHNR and FQNEAQ (reference sequence). Written as DNA, the CDR3 is TGTGCCAGCAGCCCGCAGGGGTCCACTGAAGCTTTCTTT. As protein: CASSPQGSTEAFF.

CDR3 in amino acids: CASSPTQGDGYTF. The CDR3 bases are TGTGCCAGCTCACCTACACAGGGGGACGGCTACACCTTC. The chain links TRBV18 to TRBJ1-2, with 8 bases lining up with TRBD1. The CDR3 contains 13 residues. CDR1 is KGHSH, CDR2 LQKENI, per germline. V dropped 3 bases and J dropped 8; count of bases not matched to a gene: 5.

The table lists this clone with a few counts. V gene TRBV29-1 combines with J gene TRBJ2-7; tentatively, D is TRBD2 (6 bases). Germline-derived CDR1 and CDR2 are SQVTM and ANQGSEA. The V end lost 8 bases, the J end lost 0 bases, and 14 bases lay between the germline ends. The length of the CDR3 is 13 residues. Here the CDR3 DNA reads TGCAGCTGCGGGACCGCCAACTCCTACGAGCAGTACTTC. Translation: CSCGTANSYEQYF.

The V and J genes are TRBV4-1 and TRBJ2-3; possibly TRBD1 or TRBD2 for D (6 bases each). Germline V gives CDR1 MGHRA, CDR2 YSYEKL. Between the trimmed V and J ends, which lost 0 bases and 4 bases, there was a span of 11 bases. This CDR3 comprises 15 residues. The CDR3 sequence is CASSQDGGGADTQYF. Here the CDR3 DNA reads TGCGCCAGCAGCCAAGATGGGGGCGGGGCAGATACGCAGTATTTT.

This clone came up a few times. The DNA for the CDR3 is TGTGCCAGCTCACCGGAGACCTCTGGAAACACCATATATTTT. As protein: CASSPETSGNTIYF. This chain connects TRBV18 to TRBJ1-3, with D hard to call. V was trimmed by 3 bases and J by 0 bases, leaving 6 bases between them. Germline CDR1 reads KGHSH; CDR2 reads LQKENI. The CDR3 length is 14 residues.

The chain uses TRBV12-5 and TRBJ2-6; 7 nucleotides line up with TRBD2. Per the germline V gene, CDR1 is LGHNT and CDR2 is FRNRAP. The CDR3 loop spans 17 amino acids. V shed 9 bases and J 1 base; nucleotides not matched to a gene: 12. CDR3 amino acids: CARGPREGRSGANVLTF. The CDR3 nucleotides read TGTGCTAGGGGTCCCAGGGAGGGGCGGTCTGGGGCCAACGTCCTGACTTTC.

This clone was counted only a few times. This chain connects TRBV30 to TRBJ2-5; TRBD1 aligns across 11 bases. J gave up 5 bases and V 1 base, and 6 bases lay outside the gene matches. This CDR3 comprises 15 residues. Germline V gene data show CDR1 as GTSNPN and CDR2 as SVGIG (reference sequence). CDR3 region: CAWSGTGGLWETQYF. The CDR3 DNA is TGTGCCTGGAGTGGGACAGGGGGCTTATGGGAGACCCAGTACTTC.

The J gene is TRBJ1-1, the V gene TRBV25-1, with D possibly being TRBD1 (5 bases). In germline, CDR1 is MGHDK, CDR2 SYGVNS. The CDR3 is 13 amino acids. The V end lost 8 bases, the J end lost 1 base, and 11 bases lay between the germline ends. CDR3: CASSRVANTEAFF. The CDR3 DNA follows: TGTGCCAGCTCCAGGGTAGCGAACACTGAAGCTTTCTTT.

The rearrangement links TRBV9 to TRBJ2-1; D unresolved. This CDR3 has 14 amino acids. Germline CDR1 SGDLS, CDR2 YYNGEE. V lost 4 bases and J 0 bases, leaving 8 bases between the germline ends. The CDR3 bases are TGTGCCAGCAGCCCTCGGCCCTCCTACAATGAGCAGTTCTTC. Protein: CASSPRPSYNEQFF. The full variable domain, completed using reference TRBV9 and TRBJ2-1, is DSGVTQTPKHLITATGQRVTLRCSPRSGDLSVYWYQQSLDQGLQFLIQYYNGEERAKGNILERFSAQQFPDLHSELNLSSLELGDSALYFCASSPRPSYNEQFFGPGTRLTVL.

The rearrangement uses TRBV9 and TRBJ2-3; D uncertain. Germline lookup yields CDR1 SGDLS and CDR2 YYNGEE. V lost 9 bases, J lost 2 bases, and 16 bases lay in between. The length of the CDR3 is 14 residues. The CDR3 protein is CATSGGRTTDTQYF. The CDR3, as DNA: TGTGCCACCTCCGGCGGCAGAACCACAGATACGCAGTATTTT.

This clone was seen more than once but under ten times. This sequence joins TRBV2 and TRBJ1-3; maybe TRBD1 (5 bases). Trimming pared 2 bases from V and 4 bases from J, leaving 12 bases between. The length of the CDR3 is 15 residues. Germline V gives CDR1 SNHLY, CDR2 FYNNEI. The CDR3 DNA follows: TGTGCCAGCAGTGAATCAGGGACTGAGGGAAACACCATATATTTT. Translation gives CASSESGTEGNTIYF.

This chain uses TRBV6-5 with TRBJ1-1, with 9 bases identical to TRBD1. V gave up 2 bases and J gave up 2 bases; unmatched junction bases: 6. This CDR3 is built from 16 residues. Germline assignment: CDR1 MNHEY and CDR2 SVGAGI. As DNA, the CDR3 is TGTGCCAGCAGTTACGGGACAGGGAAAACAAACACTGAAGCTTTCTTT. It yields the protein CASSYGTGKTNTEAFF.

In this sample, this clone turned up a few times. The chain joins TRBV19 to TRBJ1-1, with TRBD1 identical over 8 bases. Germline trimming cut 1 base from V and 1 base from J; bases unmatched to any gene: 5. This CDR3 has 16 amino acids. Germline V gene data show CDR1 as LNHDA and CDR2 as SQIVND (reference sequence). CDR3 DNA sequence: TGTGCCAGTAGTATAGGAGACAGGGGATGGAACACTGAAGCTTTCTTT. Residues: CASSIGDRGWNTEAFF.

In its sample, this clone was seen a few times. V usage is TRBV7-3 and J usage is TRBJ2-7, with a possible D match to TRBD2 (5 bases). The CDR3 runs to 15 residues. Germline CDR1 and CDR2: SGHTA and FQGTGA. Trimming took off 5 bases at V and 2 bases at J, with 16 bases between the two ends. CDR3 bases: TGTGCCAGCAGCCGACAAAGCGGTAGTGCCTACGAGCAGTACTTC. This translates into CASSRQSGSAYEQYF.

The V call is TRBV27, the J call TRBJ1-2, with D perhaps TRBD1 (6 bases). In germline, CDR1 is MNHEY, CDR2 SMNVEV (reference sequence). The germline V and J ends were trimmed by 5 bases and 8 bases, with 18 bases remaining between them. The CDR3 has 14 amino acids. The DNA of the CDR3 is TGTGCCAGCAGTGTCACTTACAGGGATTCCGGCTACACCTTC. This encodes CASSVTYRDSGYTF.

There are a few counts of this clone. The chain couples TRBV2 to TRBJ1-1, with D perhaps matching TRBD1 (5 bases). V was cut by 6 bases and J by 0 bases, with 8 bases left in between. The CDR3 contains 13 residues. The germline V gene has CDR1 SNHLY and CDR2 FYNNEI. CDR3 sequence reads: CASRGRVNTEAFF. The CDR3 nucleotides are TGTGCCAGCAGGGGCAGGGTGAACACTGAAGCTTTCTTT.

This clone was counted only a few times. The rearrangement links TRBV5-1 to TRBJ2-3; D possibly corresponds to TRBD2 (6 bases). CDR3 size: 15 residues. Germline loops: CDR1 SGHRS, CDR2 YFSETQ. Trimming cost V 4 bases and J 0 bases, with 12 bases left between them. The CDR3 nucleotides are TGCGCCAGCAGCGTTCGCGGGGAGAGCACAGATACGCAGTATTTT. Its protein is CASSVRGESTDTQYF.

This clone was counted only a few times. Here the CDR3 reads CVAGEAKNIQYF. CDR3 DNA: TGTGTGGCGGGCGAAGCCAAAAACATTCAGTACTTC. The chain joins TRBV28 to TRBJ2-4; D is possibly TRBD2 (5 bases). The CDR3 spans 12 residues. CDR1 is MDHEN, CDR2 SYDVKM, per germline.

The table lists this clone with a few counts. This rearrangement joins TRBV2 to TRBJ1-2; possible D gene TRBD1, 6 bases. Per germline, CDR1 SNHLY and CDR2 FYNNEI. The CDR3 has 13 residues. With 4 bases removed from V and 5 bases from J, the gap between germline ends came to 11 bases. DNA for the CDR3: TGTGCCAGCAGTGTACAGGGCGTTTATGGCTACACCTTC. Protein product: CASSVQGVYGYTF.

This clone was picked up a small number of times. The rearrangement joins TRBV28 to TRBJ2-1; D call uncertain. With 8 bases removed from V and 4 bases from J, the gap between germline ends came to 6 bases. Germline V CDR1 and CDR2: MDHEN, SYDVKM. The CDR3 runs 11 residues. CDR3 coding DNA: TGTGCCAGCGGCATTTACAATGAGCAGTTCTTC. It codes for CASGIYNEQFF.

This clone was counted only a few times. The chain combines TRBV7-9 with TRBJ1-2; tentative D call: TRBD1 (5 bases). The CDR3 consists of 13 residues. Trimming cost V 1 base and J 7 bases, with 10 bases left between them. In germline, CDR1 is SEHNR, CDR2 FQNEAQ (reference sequence). The CDR3 is CASSLVGGPGYTF. For the CDR3, the DNA is TGTGCCAGCAGCTTAGTGGGGGGTCCTGGCTACACCTTC.

In this sample, this clone turned up many times. The rearrangement uses TRBV5-4 and TRBJ2-4; D call uncertain. V was pared by 5 bases and J by 0 bases, with 6 bases between. The CDR3 contains 13 residues. The germline gives CDR1 SGHNT, CDR2 YYREEE (reference sequence). CDR3 DNA sequence: TGTGCCAGCAGGGCGGCAGCCAAAAACATTCAGTACTTC. It yields the protein CASRAAAKNIQYF.

This clone was observed a few times. Other nucleotide sequences in the sample specify the same CDR3. V is TRBV19 and J is TRBJ1-1, with D possibly matching TRBD1 (5 bases). Per germline, CDR1 LNHDA and CDR2 SQIVND (reference sequence). V was cut by 1 base and J by 7 bases, with 7 bases left in between. The CDR3 has 12 residues. CDR3 bases: TGTGCCAGTAGTATAGTTAGGGGTGAAGCTTTCTTT. As protein: CASSIVRGEAFF.

In its sample, this clone was seen a few times. The chain uses TRBV6-5 and TRBJ2-7, with TRBD2 matching 7 bases. This CDR3 has 16 amino acids. Germline CDR1 reads MNHEY; CDR2 reads SVGAGI. V dropped 2 bases and J dropped 0; count of bases not matched to a gene: 7. The CDR3 bases are TGTGCCAGCAGTTACACTGTCGGCGGGAGCTCCTACGAGCAGTACTTC. This encodes CASSYTVGGSSYEQYF.

The chain recombines TRBV4-3 with TRBJ2-3; 11 bases line up with TRBD2. CDR3 length: 18 residues. The germline gives CDR1 LGHNA, CDR2 YSLEER. Trimming removed 1 base from V and 5 bases from J; junction bases left unmatched: 11. The DNA for the CDR3 is TGCGCCAGCAGCCAAGGGGGTCTAGCGGGGGGCCGGGGAGATACGCAGTATTTT. It codes for CASSQGGLAGGRGDTQYF.